What follows describes a single TCR beta chain. Its antigen is undetermined. Using immunoSEQ multiplex PCR, the repertoire was profiled, and TCRdb retains in-frame clones only, with some absent. The table has 100,000 to 150,000 clones, 90% seen once. V was clipped by 0 bases and J by 3 bases, with 5 bases between them. Germline V gene sequence: CDR1 LNHDA, CDR2 SQIVND (reference sequence). This CDR3 is built from 14 residues. The sample belongs to a study of OX40 agonist ivuxolimab in advanced cancers. Whole-study results and caveats: The CD4+ and CD8+ T cells in the blood had expanded clonally by week 6 at 0.1 to 3.0 mg/kg. There were also nonresponders showing low normalized T-cell clonal expansion.

Patients were excluded for autoimmune disease history or systemic immunosuppression. The sequence derives from an adult with an advanced solid tumor such as melanoma, head and neck, liver or kidney cancer. The genes are TRBV19 and TRBJ2-2; D unresolved. The sample consisted of CD4+ or CD8+ T cells sorted from blood, taken in a trial of the OX40 agonist ivuxolimab. The CDR3 protein is CASSIDRDTGELFF. The DNA of the CDR3 is TGTGCCAGTAGTATAGATCGAGACACCGGGGAGCTGTTTTTT. The whole variable domain, filled in from reference TRBV19 and TRBJ2-2, reads DGGITQSPKYLFRKEGQNVTLSCEQNLNHDAMYWYRQDPGQGLRLIYYSQIVNDFQKGDIAEGYSVSREKKESFPLTVTSAQKNPTAFYLCASSIDRDTGELFFGEGSRLTVL.